The 29 T cell receptor beta chains reported below all come from one sample, sequenced in a study of T cells after yellow fever vaccination. TCRdb reprocessed the 5' RACE reads with MiXCR, giving one entry per CDR3 protein. The sample shows around 250,000 distinct CDR3 sequences, 6.9% of them seen only once. This material consisted of CD4+ T cells sorted from PBMCs, taken 15 days after the yellow fever booster vaccination. These receptors were obtained from a young man who received the YFV17D yellow fever vaccine.

This clonotype was seen many times. The chain combines TRBV7-8 with TRBJ2-7; no clear D. The CDR3 is 13 amino acids. Germline CDR1 and CDR2: SGHVS and FQNEAQ. The ends were cut back, 0 bases at V and 5 bases at J, with 8 bases in the middle. Here the CDR3 reads CASSLAGMDEQYF. CDR3 in DNA: TGTGCCAGCAGCTTAGCGGGTATGGACGAGCAGTACTTC.

The table lists this clonotype with many counts. This rearrangement joins TRBV5-1 to TRBJ2-2; D gene ambiguous. In germline, CDR1 is SGHRS, CDR2 YFSETQ. V was clipped by 5 bases and J by 6 bases, with 8 bases between them. This CDR3 has 12 residues. CDR3 bases: TGCGCCAGCAGTGAGGTATCCGGGGAGCTGTTTTTT. This translates into CASSEVSGELFF.

This clonotype was detected ten times or more. V and J are TRBV20-1 and TRBJ1-1; TRBD1 matches at 11 bases. The CDR3 runs 15 residues. Germline CDR1 is DFQATT and CDR2 is SNEGSKA (reference sequence). V was pared by 6 bases and J by 0 bases, with 6 bases of the junction left unmatched. The CDR3 reads CSAPDRGRVNTEAFF. The CDR3 DNA reads as TGCAGTGCGCCGGACAGGGGGCGCGTGAACACTGAAGCTTTCTTT.

This clonotype was observed at least ten times. The chain combines TRBV6-5 with TRBJ2-2; 13 bases are shared with TRBD2. This CDR3 is built from 16 residues. Germline CDR1 reads MNHEY; CDR2 reads SVGAGI. The V and J ends lost 4 bases and 7 bases, in that order; junction bases with no gene match: 6. CDR3 loop: CASSWTSGRGDGELFF. CDR3 bases: TGTGCCAGCAGTTGGACTAGCGGGAGAGGTGACGGGGAGCTGTTTTTT.

This rearrangement joins TRBV7-2 to TRBJ1-1; 7 bases match TRBD1. With 7 bases clipped from V and 3 bases from J, the junction kept 5 bases outside the gene matches. Germline CDR1 and CDR2: SGHTA and FQGNSA. The CDR3 covers 13 residues. The CDR3 here is CASTKGADTEAFF. In DNA, the CDR3 is TGTGCCAGCACCAAGGGGGCGGACACTGAAGCTTTCTTT.

This clonotype was observed a few times. The chain couples TRBV29-1 to TRBJ2-7; TRBD2 aligns across 7 bases. Germline assignment: CDR1 SQVTM and CDR2 ANQGSEA. This CDR3 spans 12 amino acids. The V gene end was trimmed by 7 bases and the J gene end by 4 bases; junction bases not matched to a gene: 7. Here the CDR3 reads CSAGGGLYEQYF. CDR3 DNA: TGCAGCGCGGGGGGTGGCCTATACGAGCAGTACTTC.

V and J are TRBV5-1 and TRBJ2-4; TRBD2 matches at 8 bases. The ends lost 6 bases at V and 3 bases at J; junction bases unmatched: 14. The CDR3 contains 17 residues. CDR1 and CDR2 from the germline V gene are SGHRS and YFSETQ. The CDR3 nucleotides read TGCGCCAGCACCCGCTCGGGCGCGGGAGGCAACAAAAACATTCAGTACTTC. It is translated as CASTRSGAGGNKNIQYF.

This clonotype was observed a handful of times. The rearrangement joins TRBV29-1 to TRBJ2-7; 7 bases agree with TRBD1. From germline, CDR1 is SQVTM and CDR2 ANQGSEA. Trimming took 5 bases from V and 5 from J; bases not matched to a gene: 6. The CDR3 spans 12 residues. The CDR3 here is CSVQTGNDEQYF. In nucleotides, the CDR3 is TGCAGCGTTCAGACAGGGAACGACGAGCAGTACTTC.

This clonotype appeared many times. The chain joins TRBV21-1 to TRBJ1-5; TRBD1 reflects the table's D call only, with no check against the DNA. TRBV21-1 is a pseudogene. There are 15 residues in the CDR3. The DNA for the CDR3 is TGTGCCAGCAGCAAAGCACCGGGACGGCATCAGCCCCAGCATTTT. It is translated as CASSKAPGRHQPQHF.

The CDR3 sequence is CASIKGTAQETQYF. For the CDR3, the DNA is TGCGCCAGCATCAAAGGGACAGCACAAGAGACCCAGTACTTC. The rearrangement joins TRBV5-1 to TRBJ2-5; 7 nucleotides match TRBD1. The CDR3 runs to 14 residues. The V and J ends lost 6 bases and 2 bases, in that order; junction bases with no gene match: 7. Germline V gives CDR1 SGHRS, CDR2 YFSETQ.

Note on this clonotype: This may come from a read error, since a much larger clone is one base off. The chain recombines TRBV6-1 with TRBJ2-7, with D tentatively TRBD2 (6 bases). The CDR3 runs 15 residues. Germline CDR1 and CDR2: MNHNS and SASEGT. V lost 7 bases and J 0 bases, leaving 16 bases between the germline ends. The CDR3 protein is CASKLTSQSSYEQYF. The DNA for the CDR3 is TGTGCCAGCAAGCTAACTAGCCAAAGCTCCTACGAGCAGTACTTC.

Concerning this clonotype: This may be a read error: a much more frequent sequence differs by one nucleotide. The gene calls are TRBV20-1 and TRBJ2-7, with D unclear. The germline CDR1 and CDR2 sequences are DFQATT and SNEGSKA (reference sequence). This CDR3 spans 11 amino acids. The CDR3 region has the DNA TGCAATGCTAGACCGGCGGTAGGGCAGTACTTC. This translates into CNARPAVGQYF.

This clonotype has at least ten counts. The J gene is TRBJ2-3, the V gene TRBV12-3 or TRBV12-4; D call uncertain. The CDR3 contains 12 residues. Trimming took off 4 bases at V and 8 bases at J, with 10 bases between the two ends. CDR3 DNA sequence: TGTGCCAGCAGTTCGCCTGGCGGTACGCAGTATTTT. The encoded protein is CASSSPGGTQYF.

This clonotype has at least ten counts. The genes are TRBV7-9 and TRBJ2-1; TRBD1 or TRBD2 may be the D gene (6 bases each). CDR1 and CDR2 from the germline V gene are SEHNR and FQNEAQ (reference sequence). The CDR3 loop spans 14 amino acids. V lost 8 bases, J lost 4 bases, and 15 bases lay in between. CDR3 in amino acids: CASLEGGGYNEQFF. In DNA form, the CDR3 reads TGTGCCAGCCTGGAGGGGGGCGGTTACAATGAGCAGTTCTTC.

This clonotype came up many times. V and J are TRBV20-1 and TRBJ2-7, with D hard to call. Trimming removed 6 bases at V and 3 bases at J, with 9 bases between. This CDR3 contains 11 residues. CDR1 is DFQATT, CDR2 SNEGSKA, per germline (reference sequence). The CDR3: CSAPLRYEQYF. As DNA, the CDR3 is TGCAGTGCCCCGTTGCGCTACGAGCAGTACTTC.

The rearrangement joins TRBV18 to TRBJ2-3; TRBD2 agrees at 7 bases. The germline V gene encodes CDR1 KGHSH and CDR2 LQKENI. The J segment lost 2 bases and the V segment lost 6 bases, leaving 14 bases of the junction unmatched. The CDR3 has 17 residues. CDR3 amino acids: CASSLVPTSGNTDTQYF. Here the CDR3 DNA reads TGTGCCAGCTCTCTAGTCCCTACCAGCGGGAACACAGATACGCAGTATTTT.

This sequence joins TRBV5-6 and TRBJ2-1; D might be TRBD1 or TRBD2, each matching 5 bases. Germline V lookup: CDR1 SGHDT, CDR2 YYEEEE. Trimming cost V 4 bases and J 0 bases, with 17 bases left between them. CDR3 length: 17 amino acids. As DNA, the CDR3 is TGTGCCAGCAGCCATACGGGACGGAAAAGCTCCTACAATGAGCAGTTCTTC. This encodes CASSHTGRKSSYNEQFF.

This clonotype was observed many times. The CDR3 reads CASSSGLAGAVEQFF. CDR3 coding DNA: TGTGCCAGTAGTTCGGGACTAGCGGGAGCCGTTGAGCAGTTCTTC. This chain connects TRBV19 to TRBJ2-1, with 14 nucleotides matching TRBD2. The length of the CDR3 is 15 residues. Trimming took 5 bases from V and 9 from J; bases not matched to a gene: 6. Germline V gene lookup returns CDR1 LNHDA and CDR2 SQIVND (reference sequence).

The chain uses TRBV6-1 and TRBJ1-3; 10 bases fit TRBD1. Germline assignment: CDR1 MNHNS and CDR2 SASEGT. The CDR3 consists of 14 residues. Trimming took 6 bases from V and 7 from J; bases not matched to a gene: 6. The CDR3: CASRQDRGRNTIYF. Written as DNA, the CDR3 is TGTGCCAGCAGGCAAGACAGGGGGCGGAACACCATATATTTT.

Here the CDR3 reads CASSESYGYTF. The CDR3 nucleotides are TGTGCCAGCAGTGAGAGCTACGGCTACACCTTC. J is TRBJ1-2 and V is TRBV2; D remains unclear. Germline V gene sequence: CDR1 SNHLY, CDR2 FYNNEI. The CDR3 has 11 amino acids. V shed 3 bases and J shed 8 bases, with 7 bases lying between them.

The table lists this clonotype with a few counts. V usage is TRBV20-1 and J usage is TRBJ2-1; TRBD2 aligns across 7 bases. Trimming at V came to 1 base and at J to 4 bases, leaving 4 bases not matched to a gene. The CDR3 spans 14 residues. Germline V lookup: CDR1 DFQATT, CDR2 SNEGSKA (reference sequence). DNA for the CDR3: TGCAGTGCTAGAGCTCTAGCGGTATACAATGAGCAGTTCTTC. It translates to CSARALAVYNEQFF.

This clonotype was picked up many times. The gene calls are TRBV14 and TRBJ1-2, with D unresolved. The V end was cut by 4 bases, the J end by 9 bases, with 15 bases between. CDR3 size: 13 residues. The germline CDR1 and CDR2 sequences are SGHDN and FVKESK. In DNA form, the CDR3 reads TGTGCCAGCAGCCTGAGCTCGGCGGTACGCTACACCTTC. This translates into CASSLSSAVRYTF.

V usage is TRBV7-2 and J usage is TRBJ2-5; possible D gene TRBD2, 5 bases. Per germline, CDR1 SGHTA and CDR2 FQGNSA. This CDR3 region has 13 residues. V lost 1 base, J lost 5 bases, and 8 bases lay in between. In nucleotides, the CDR3 is TGTGCCAGCAGCTTAGAGGGAGTTGAGACCCAGTACTTC. It is translated as CASSLEGVETQYF. Variable domain in full (rest from reference TRBV7-2 and TRBJ2-5): GAGVSQSPSNKVTEKGKDVELRCDPISGHTALYWYRQSLGQGLEFLIYFQGNSAPDKSGLPSDRFSAERTGGSVSTLTIQRTQQEDSAVYLCASSLEGVETQYFGPGTRLLVL.

This clonotype was picked up a small number of times. V usage is TRBV20-1 and J usage is TRBJ2-7; D might be TRBD2 (5 bases). CDR1 DFQATT and CDR2 SNEGSKA come from the germline V gene (reference sequence). The CDR3 length is 13 residues. The germline V and J ends were trimmed by 6 bases and 3 bases, with 15 bases remaining between them. CDR3 in DNA: TGCAGTGCAACCAGAGGGATGGGCTACGAGCAGTACTTC. Residues: CSATRGMGYEQYF.

This CDR3 is CSAGRNTEAFF. CDR3 DNA sequence: TGCAGCGCTGGACGAAACACTGAAGCTTTCTTT. The V call is TRBV29-1, the J call TRBJ1-1; D not resolved. The CDR3 loop spans 11 amino acids. Trimming removed 7 bases at V and 2 bases at J, with 8 bases between. Germline CDR1 SQVTM, CDR2 ANQGSEA.

The sample holds many counts of this clonotype. The chain combines TRBV20-1 with TRBJ2-7, with 10 bases lining up with TRBD2. After removal of 0 bases from V and 3 bases from J, the junction contained 2 bases not matched to a gene. Germline V CDR1 and CDR2: DFQATT, SNEGSKA (reference sequence). CDR3 length: 14 residues. As DNA, the CDR3 is TGCAGTGCTAGAGATTGGACTAGCGGCTACGAGCAGTACTTC. Amino acid sequence: CSARDWTSGYEQYF.

This clonotype was recorded at least ten times. This sequence joins TRBV5-1 and TRBJ2-7; D remains unclear. Trimming removed 3 bases at V and 0 bases at J, with 4 bases between. CDR1 SGHRS and CDR2 YFSETQ come from the germline V gene. The CDR3 consists of 12 residues. CDR3 sequence reads: CASSSNSYEQYF. DNA for the CDR3: TGCGCCAGCAGCTCCAACTCCTACGAGCAGTACTTC.

This clonotype was seen repeatedly, ten times or more. J is TRBJ2-7 and V is TRBV9; D not certain. CDR3 length: 11 residues. CDR1 is SGDLS and CDR2 is YYNGEE in the germline V gene. V lost 0 bases to trimming and J lost 6 bases, with 4 bases between them. The CDR3 nucleotides are TGTGCCAGCAGCGTAGGTGGCGAGCAGTACTTC. It translates to CASSVGGEQYF.

The chain has TRBV18 and TRBJ2-7; D may be TRBD1 (6 bases). CDR1 and CDR2 (germline): KGHSH, LQKENI. The CDR3 spans 15 residues. Trimming shortened V by 5 bases and J by 3 bases, and 17 bases separated the two germline ends. The CDR3: CASSSSGTWNYEQYF. Here the CDR3 DNA reads TGTGCCAGCTCATCTTCCGGGACATGGAACTACGAGCAGTACTTC.